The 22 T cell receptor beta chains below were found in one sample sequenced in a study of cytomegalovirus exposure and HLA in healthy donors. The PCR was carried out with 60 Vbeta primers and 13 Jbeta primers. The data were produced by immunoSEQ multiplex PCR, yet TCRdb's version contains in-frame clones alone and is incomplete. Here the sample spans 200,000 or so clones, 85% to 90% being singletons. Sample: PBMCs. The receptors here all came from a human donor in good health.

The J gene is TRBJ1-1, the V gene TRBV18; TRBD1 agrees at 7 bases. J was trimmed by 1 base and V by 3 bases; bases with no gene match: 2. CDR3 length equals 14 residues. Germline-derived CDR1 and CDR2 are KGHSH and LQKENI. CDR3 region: CASSPTGANTEAFF. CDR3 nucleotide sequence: TGTGCCAGCTCACCTACAGGGGCGAACACTGAAGCTTTCTTT.

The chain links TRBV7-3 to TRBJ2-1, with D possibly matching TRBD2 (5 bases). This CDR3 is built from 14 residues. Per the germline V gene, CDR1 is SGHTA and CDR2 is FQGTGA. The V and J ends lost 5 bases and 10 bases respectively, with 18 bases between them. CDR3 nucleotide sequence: TGTGCCAGCAGCCCCACCCGTATAAGCGGAGAGCAGTTCTTC. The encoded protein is CASSPTRISGEQFF. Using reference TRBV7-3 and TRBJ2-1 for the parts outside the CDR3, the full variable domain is GAGVSQTPSNKVTEKGKYVELRCDPISGHTALYWYRQSLGQGPEFLIYFQGTGAADDSGLPNDRFFAVRPEGSVSTLKIQRTERGDSAVYLCASSPTRISGEQFFGPGTRLTVL.

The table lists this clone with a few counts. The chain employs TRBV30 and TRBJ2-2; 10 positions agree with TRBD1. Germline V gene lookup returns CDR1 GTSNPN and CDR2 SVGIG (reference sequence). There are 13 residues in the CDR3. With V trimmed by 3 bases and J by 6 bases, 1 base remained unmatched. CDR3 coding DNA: TGTGCCTGGAGGACAGGGGGCCCCGGGGAGCTGTTTTTT. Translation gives CAWRTGGPGELFF.

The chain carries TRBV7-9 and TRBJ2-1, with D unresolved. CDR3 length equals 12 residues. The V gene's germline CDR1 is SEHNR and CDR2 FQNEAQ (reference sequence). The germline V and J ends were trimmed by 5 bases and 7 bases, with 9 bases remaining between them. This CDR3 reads CASSLPSNEQFF. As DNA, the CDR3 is TGTGCCAGCAGCCTTCCCTCGAATGAGCAGTTCTTC. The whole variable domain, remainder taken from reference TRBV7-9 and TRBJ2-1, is DTGVSQNPRHKITKRGQNVTFRCDPISEHNRLYWYRQTLGQGPEFLTYFQNEAQLEKSRLLSDRFSAERPKGSFSTLEIQRTEQGDSAMYLCASSLPSNEQFFGPGTRLTVL.

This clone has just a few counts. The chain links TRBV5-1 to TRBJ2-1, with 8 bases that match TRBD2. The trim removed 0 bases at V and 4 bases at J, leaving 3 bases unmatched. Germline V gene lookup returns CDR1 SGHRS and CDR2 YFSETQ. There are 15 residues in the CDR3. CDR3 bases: TGCGCCAGCAGCTTGGCCCAGCGGGAGTACAATGAGCAGTTCTTC. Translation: CASSLAQREYNEQFF. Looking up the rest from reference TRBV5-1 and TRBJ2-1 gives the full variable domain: KAGVTQTPRYLIKTRGQQVTLSCSPISGHRSVSWYQQTPGQGLQFLFEYFSETQRNKGNFPGRFSGRQFSNSRSEMNVSTLELGDSALYLCASSLAQREYNEQFFGPGTRLTVL.

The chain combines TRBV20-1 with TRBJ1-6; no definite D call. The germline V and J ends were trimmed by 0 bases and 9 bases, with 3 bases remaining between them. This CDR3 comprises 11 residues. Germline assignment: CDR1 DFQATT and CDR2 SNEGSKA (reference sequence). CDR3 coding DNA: TGCAGTGCTAGAGATATTTCACCCCTCCACTTT. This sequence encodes CSARDISPLHF.

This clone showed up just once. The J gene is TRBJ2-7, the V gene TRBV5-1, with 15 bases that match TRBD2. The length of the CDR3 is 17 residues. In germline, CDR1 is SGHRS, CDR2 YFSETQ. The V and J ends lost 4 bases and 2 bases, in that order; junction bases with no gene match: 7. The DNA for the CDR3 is TGCGCCAGCAGCGCGGGACTAGCGGGAGGCCGGCCCTACGAGCAGTACTTC. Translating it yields CASSAGLAGGRPYEQYF.

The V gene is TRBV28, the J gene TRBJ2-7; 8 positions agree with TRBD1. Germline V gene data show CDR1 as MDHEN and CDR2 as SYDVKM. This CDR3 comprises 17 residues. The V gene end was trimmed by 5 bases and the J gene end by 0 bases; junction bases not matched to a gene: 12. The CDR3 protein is CASSQGRRGRLSYEQYF. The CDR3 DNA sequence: TGTGCCAGCAGTCAGGGTCGCAGGGGGCGGCTCTCCTACGAGCAGTACTTC.

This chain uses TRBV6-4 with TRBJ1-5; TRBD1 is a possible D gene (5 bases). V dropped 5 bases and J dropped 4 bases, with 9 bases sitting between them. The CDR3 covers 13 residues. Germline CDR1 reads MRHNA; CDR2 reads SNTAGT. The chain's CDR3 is CASSRGENQPQHF. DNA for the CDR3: TGTGCCAGCAGTCGGGGGGAAAATCAGCCCCAGCATTTT.

The CDR3 is CASSLDRTGAREQYF. In DNA form, the CDR3 reads TGCGCCAGCAGCTTGGACAGGACAGGGGCGAGGGAGCAGTACTTC. This sequence joins TRBV5-1 and TRBJ2-7, with 9 bases identical to TRBD1. From germline, CDR1 is SGHRS and CDR2 YFSETQ. With 0 bases clipped from V and 7 bases from J, the junction kept 8 bases outside the gene matches. The CDR3 covers 15 residues.

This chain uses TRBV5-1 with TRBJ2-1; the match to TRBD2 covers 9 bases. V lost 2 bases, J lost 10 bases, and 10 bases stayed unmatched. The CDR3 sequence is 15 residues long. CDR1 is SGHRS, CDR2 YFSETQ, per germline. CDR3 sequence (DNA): TGCGCCAGCAGCTTCGTGGCTAGCGGGAAAGTGGAGCAGTTCTTC. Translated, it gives CASSFVASGKVEQFF.

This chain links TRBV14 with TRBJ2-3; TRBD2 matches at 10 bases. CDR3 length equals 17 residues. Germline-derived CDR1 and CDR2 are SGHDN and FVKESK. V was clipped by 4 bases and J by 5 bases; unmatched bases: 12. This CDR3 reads CASSREGLAGVGDTQYF. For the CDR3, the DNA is TGTGCCAGCAGCCGAGAGGGGCTAGCGGGAGTTGGAGATACGCAGTATTTT.

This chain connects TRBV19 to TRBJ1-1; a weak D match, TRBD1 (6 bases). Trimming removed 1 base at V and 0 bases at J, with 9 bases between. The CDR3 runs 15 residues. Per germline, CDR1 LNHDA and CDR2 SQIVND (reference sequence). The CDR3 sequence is CASSIGGTLNTEAFF. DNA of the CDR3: TGTGCCAGTAGTATAGGTGGGACACTGAACACTGAAGCTTTCTTT.

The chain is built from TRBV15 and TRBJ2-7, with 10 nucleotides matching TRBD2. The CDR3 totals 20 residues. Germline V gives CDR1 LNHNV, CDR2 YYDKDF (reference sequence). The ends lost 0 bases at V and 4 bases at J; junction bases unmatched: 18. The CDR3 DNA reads TGTGCCACCAGCAGAGATTGGGGGGTAGTAACTAGCGGGGCCCGATACGAGCAGTACTTC. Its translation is CATSRDWGVVTSGARYEQYF.

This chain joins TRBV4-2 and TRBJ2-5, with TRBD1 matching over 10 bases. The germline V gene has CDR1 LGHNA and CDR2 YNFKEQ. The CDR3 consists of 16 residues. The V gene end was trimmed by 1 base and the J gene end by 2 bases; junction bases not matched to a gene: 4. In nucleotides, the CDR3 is TGTGCCAGCAGCCAAGTGACAGGGGGCCAACAAGAGACCCAGTACTTC. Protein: CASSQVTGGQQETQYF.

CDR3 sequence (DNA): TGCGCCAGCAGCCCCCCCCCTCAGGGGTCCACCGGGGAGCTGTTTTTT. Amino acid sequence: CASSPPPQGSTGELFF. The genes are TRBV4-3 and TRBJ2-2; possibly TRBD1 for D (6 bases). The germline CDR1 and CDR2 sequences are LGHNA and YSLEER. With 4 bases removed from V and 4 bases from J, the gap between germline ends came to 16 bases. The CDR3 runs 16 residues.

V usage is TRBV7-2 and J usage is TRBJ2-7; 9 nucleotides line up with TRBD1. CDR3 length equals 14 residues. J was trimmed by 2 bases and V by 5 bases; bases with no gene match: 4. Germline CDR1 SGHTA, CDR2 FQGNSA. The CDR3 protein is CASSADRGAYEQYF. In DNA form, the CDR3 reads TGTGCCAGCAGCGCTGACAGGGGGGCCTACGAGCAGTACTTC.

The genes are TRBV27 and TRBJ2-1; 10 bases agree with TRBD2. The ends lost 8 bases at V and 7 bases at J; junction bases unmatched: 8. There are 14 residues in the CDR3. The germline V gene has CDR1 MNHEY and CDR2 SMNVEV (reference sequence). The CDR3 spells CASCEREGRNEQFF. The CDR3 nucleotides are TGTGCCAGCTGCGAGCGGGAGGGCCGAAATGAGCAGTTCTTC.

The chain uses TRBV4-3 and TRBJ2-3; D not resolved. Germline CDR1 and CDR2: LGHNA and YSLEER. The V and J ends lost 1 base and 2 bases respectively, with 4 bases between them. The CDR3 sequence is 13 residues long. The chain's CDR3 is CASSQVLTDTQYF. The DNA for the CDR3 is TGCGCCAGCAGCCAAGTCCTCACAGATACGCAGTATTTT.

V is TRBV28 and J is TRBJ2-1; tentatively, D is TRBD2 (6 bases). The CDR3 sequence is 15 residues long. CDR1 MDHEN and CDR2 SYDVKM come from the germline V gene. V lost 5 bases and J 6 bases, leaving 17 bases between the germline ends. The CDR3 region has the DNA TGTGCCAGCAGTCTCTCCCGGGAGACTGCCAATGAGCAGTTCTTC. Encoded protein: CASSLSRETANEQFF.

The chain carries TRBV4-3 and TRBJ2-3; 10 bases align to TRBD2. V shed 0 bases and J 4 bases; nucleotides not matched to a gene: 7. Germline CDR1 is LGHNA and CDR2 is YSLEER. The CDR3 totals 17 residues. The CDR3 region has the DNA TGCGCCAGCAGCCAAGATCCTAGCGGGAGAGGGGCAGATACGCAGTATTTT. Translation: CASSQDPSGRGADTQYF.

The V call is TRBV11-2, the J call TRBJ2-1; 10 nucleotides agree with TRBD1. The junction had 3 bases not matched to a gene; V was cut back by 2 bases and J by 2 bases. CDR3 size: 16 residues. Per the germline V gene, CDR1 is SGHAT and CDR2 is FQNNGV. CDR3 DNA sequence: TGTGCCAGCAGCTTATCAGGACAGGGGGCCTACAATGAGCAGTTCTTC. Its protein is CASSLSGQGAYNEQFF.